Listed below are T cell receptor beta chains from one sample, sequenced in a study of cytomegalovirus exposure and HLA in healthy donors. Sequenced by immunoSEQ multiplex PCR; TCRdb stores in-frame clones only, minus some. There are about 120,000 clones in the sample; 77% occur only once, and around 5.8% lies in the top ten. Sequenced input: PBMCs. Receptors were obtained from a man aged 18 to 29 in good health and CMV-seropositive. The CDR3 runs from the conserved cysteine through the conserved F or W. The order of the fields is J gene, V gene, clone size, D gene, CDR3 protein, CDR3 DNA. A D gene is named only where the DNA matches it firmly. Clone size is shown for a subset of rows, as once, few, many or a class of expanded clone.

TRBJ1-3,TRBV30,NA,TRBD1,CASYTGDSGNTIYF,TGTGCCTCTTATACAGGGGACTCTGGAAACACCATATATTTT
TRBJ1-5,TRBV28,once,NA,CASSPPPGRDRDQPQHF,TGTGCCAGCAGTCCACCTCCCGGCAGGGATAGGGATCAGCCCCAGCATTTT
TRBJ1-5,TRBV16,NA,NA,CASSQYGSYSNQPQHF,TGTGCCAGCAGCCAATACGGGAGTTATAGCAATCAGCCCCAGCATTTT
TRBJ2-3,TRBV27,NA,TRBD1,CASGDRGPGDTQYF,TGTGCCAGCGGGGACAGGGGGCCTGGAGATACGCAGTATTTT
TRBJ2-3,TRBV25-1,NA,TRBD1,CASSNPGQGHTQYF,TGTGCCAGCAGTAACCCGGGACAGGGGCATACGCAGTATTTT
TRBJ2-7,TRBV28,NA,NA,CASSLLYEQYF,TGTGCCAGCAGTTTACTCTACGAGCAGTACTTC
TRBJ1-1,TRBV2,NA,NA,CASSGQSYTEAFF,TGTGCCAGCAGTGGACAGTCTTACACTGAAGCTTTCTTT
TRBJ1-1,TRBV30,NA,NA,CAWSARPSGLLNTEAFF,TGTGCCTGGAGCGCAAGACCGTCGGGACTTTTGAACACTGAAGCTTTCTTT
TRBJ1-4,TRBV6-5,NA,TRBD1,CASRKQGGGEKLFF,TGTGCCAGCAGGAAACAGGGGGGGGGTGAAAAACTGTTTTTT
TRBJ2-6,TRBV9,NA,NA,CASSVVESGANVLTF,TGTGCCAGCAGCGTAGTAGAATCTGGGGCCAACGTCCTGACTTTC
TRBJ2-7,TRBV10-2,once,TRBD2,CASSLGLAGEQYF,TGCGCCAGCAGTCTGGGACTAGCGGGCGAGCAGTACTTC
TRBJ2-1,TRBV30,NA,NA,CAWSVLAVEQFF,TGTGCCTGGAGTGTACTAGCTGTCGAGCAGTTCTTC
TRBJ2-7,TRBV5-8,NA,NA,CASNPSGDISSYEQYF,TGTGCCAGCAACCCTAGTGGGGACATCTCTTCCTACGAGCAGTACTTC
TRBJ1-6,TRBV5-1,few,NA,CASRRGGTNSPLHF,TGCGCCAGCAGGAGGGGGGGCACTAATTCACCCCTCCACTTT
TRBJ2-7,TRBV5-1,NA,TRBD1,CASSWTRDRASYEQYF,TGCGCCAGCAGCTGGACCCGGGACAGGGCCTCCTACGAGCAGTACTTC
TRBJ2-1,TRBV7-3,NA,NA,CASSLEGGPYNEQFF,TGTGCCAGCAGCTTAGAGGGAGGCCCCTACAATGAGCAGTTCTTC
TRBJ1-5,TRBV27,NA,NA,CASSGRGGAVHSNQPQHF,TGTGCCAGCAGTGGTCGCGGGGGGGCAGTCCATAGCAATCAGCCCCAGCATTTT
TRBJ2-7,TRBV19,NA,NA,CASNHRGFHEQYF,TGTGCCAGTAATCATCGGGGGTTCCACGAGCAGTACTTC
TRBJ2-7,TRBV30,once,NA,CAWRRGTPLNEQYF,TGTGCCTGGAGGAGGGGGACACCTTTGAACGAGCAGTACTTC
TRBJ2-7,TRBV7-9,NA,TRBD1,CASALGNTGDEQYF,TGTGCCAGCGCCCTGGGGAACACAGGGGACGAGCAGTACTTC
TRBJ2-2,TRBV28,NA,NA,CASSTGTGELFF,TGTGCCAGCAGTACAGGGACCGGGGAGCTGTTTTTT
TRBJ2-1,TRBV11-2,NA,TRBD1,CASSLSGGNEQFF,TGTGCCAGCAGCTTATCAGGGGGCAATGAGCAGTTCTTC
TRBJ2-4,TRBV11-2,NA,NA,CASSLALGSQYF,TGTGCCAGCAGCTTAGCCCTGGGCAGTCAGTACTTC
TRBJ2-1,TRBV28,NA,TRBD2,CASSFRGGPGEQFF,TGTGCCAGCAGTTTCCGGGGGGGCCCGGGTGAGCAGTTCTTC
TRBJ1-5,TRBV19,NA,NA,CASSMSQGINQPQHF,TGTGCCAGTAGTATGTCACAGGGAATTAATCAGCCCCAGCATTTT
TRBJ1-5,TRBV30,NA,NA,CAWATSSNQPQHF,TGTGCCTGGGCCACTAGCAGCAATCAGCCCCAGCATTTT
TRBJ2-1,TRBV30,NA,NA,CAWSSISYNEQFF,TGTGCCTGGAGCAGTATCTCCTACAATGAGCAGTTCTTC
TRBJ2-7,TRBV7-6,once,NA,CASSSYRETYEQYF,TGTGCCAGCAGCTCGTACCGGGAGACATACGAGCAGTACTTC